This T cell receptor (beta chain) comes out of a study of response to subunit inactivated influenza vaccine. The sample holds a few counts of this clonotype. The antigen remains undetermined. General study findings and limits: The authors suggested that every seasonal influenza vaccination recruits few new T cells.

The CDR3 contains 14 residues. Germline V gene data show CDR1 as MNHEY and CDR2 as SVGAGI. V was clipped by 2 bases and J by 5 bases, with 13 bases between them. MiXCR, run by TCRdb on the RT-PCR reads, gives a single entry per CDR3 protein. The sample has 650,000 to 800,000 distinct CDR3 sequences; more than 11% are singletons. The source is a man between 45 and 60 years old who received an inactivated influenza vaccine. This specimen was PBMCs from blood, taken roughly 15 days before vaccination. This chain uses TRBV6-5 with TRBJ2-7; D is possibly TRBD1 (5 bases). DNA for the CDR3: TGTGCCAGCAGTTACGAAACAGGCCGGGACGAGCAGTACTTC. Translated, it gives CASSYETGRDEQYF.